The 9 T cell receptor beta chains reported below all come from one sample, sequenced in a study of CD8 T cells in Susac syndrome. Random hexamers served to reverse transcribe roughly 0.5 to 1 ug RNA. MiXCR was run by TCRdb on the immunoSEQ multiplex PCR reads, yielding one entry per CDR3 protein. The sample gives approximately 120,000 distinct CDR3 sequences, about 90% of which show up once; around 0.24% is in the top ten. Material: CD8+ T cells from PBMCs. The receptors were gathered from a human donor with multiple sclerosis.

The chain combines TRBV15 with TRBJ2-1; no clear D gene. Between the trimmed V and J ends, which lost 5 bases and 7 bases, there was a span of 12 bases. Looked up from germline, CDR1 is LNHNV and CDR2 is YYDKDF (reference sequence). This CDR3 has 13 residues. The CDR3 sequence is CATSAEEGNEQFF. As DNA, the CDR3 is TGTGCCACCAGCGCCGAGGAAGGGAATGAGCAGTTCTTC.

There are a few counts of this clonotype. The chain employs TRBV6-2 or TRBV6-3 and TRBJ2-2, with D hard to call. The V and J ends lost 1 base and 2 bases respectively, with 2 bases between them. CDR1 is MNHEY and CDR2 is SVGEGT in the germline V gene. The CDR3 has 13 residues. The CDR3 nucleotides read TGTGCCAGCAGTTACTTCAACACCGGGGAGCTGTTTTTT. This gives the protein CASSYFNTGELFF.

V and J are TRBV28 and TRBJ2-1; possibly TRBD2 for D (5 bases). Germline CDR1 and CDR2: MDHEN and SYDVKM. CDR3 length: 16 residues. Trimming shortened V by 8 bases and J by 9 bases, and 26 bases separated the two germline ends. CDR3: CASGTVFSVPPREQFF. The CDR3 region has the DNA TGTGCCAGCGGTACGGTGTTTAGCGTCCCCCCACGTGAGCAGTTCTTC.

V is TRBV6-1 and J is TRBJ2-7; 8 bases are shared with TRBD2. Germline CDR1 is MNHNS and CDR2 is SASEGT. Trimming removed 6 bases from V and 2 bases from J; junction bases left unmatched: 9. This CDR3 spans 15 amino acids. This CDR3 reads CASSGGDNAPYEQYF. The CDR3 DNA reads TGTGCCAGCAGCGGGGGGGACAACGCTCCCTACGAGCAGTACTTC.

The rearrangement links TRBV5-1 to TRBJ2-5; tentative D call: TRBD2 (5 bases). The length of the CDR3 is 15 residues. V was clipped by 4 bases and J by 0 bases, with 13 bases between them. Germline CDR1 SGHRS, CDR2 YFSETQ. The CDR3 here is CASSPGLQYQETQYF. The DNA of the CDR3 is TGCGCCAGCAGCCCAGGACTGCAGTACCAAGAGACCCAGTACTTC.

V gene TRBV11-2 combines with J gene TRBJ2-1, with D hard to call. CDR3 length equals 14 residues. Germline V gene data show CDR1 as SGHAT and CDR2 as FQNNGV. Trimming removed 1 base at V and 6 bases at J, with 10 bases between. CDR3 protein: CASSLGVGPNEQFF. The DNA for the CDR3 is TGTGCCAGCAGCTTAGGGGTAGGGCCCAATGAGCAGTTCTTC.

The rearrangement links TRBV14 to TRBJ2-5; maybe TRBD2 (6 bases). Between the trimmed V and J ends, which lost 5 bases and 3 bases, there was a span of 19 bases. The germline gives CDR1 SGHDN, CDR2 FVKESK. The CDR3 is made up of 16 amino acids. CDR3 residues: CASSSPRIWEEETQYF. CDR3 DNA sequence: TGTGCCAGCAGCTCGCCTAGGATTTGGGAGGAAGAGACCCAGTACTTC. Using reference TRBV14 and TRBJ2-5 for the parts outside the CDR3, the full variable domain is EAGVTQFPSHSVIEKGQTVTLRCDPISGHDNLYWYRRVMGKEIKFLLHFVKESKQDESGMPNNRFLAERTGGTYSTLKVQPAELEDSGVYFCASSSPRIWEEETQYFGPGTRLLVL.

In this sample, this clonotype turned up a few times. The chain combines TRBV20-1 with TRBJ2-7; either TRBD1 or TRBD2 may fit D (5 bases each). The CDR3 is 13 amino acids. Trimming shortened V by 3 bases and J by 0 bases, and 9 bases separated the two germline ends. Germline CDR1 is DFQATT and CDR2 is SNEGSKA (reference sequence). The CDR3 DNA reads TGCAGTGCTAGGGGACGGAGCTCCTACGAGCAGTACTTC. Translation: CSARGRSSYEQYF.

CDR3 in amino acids: CASRQGAYEQYF. DNA for the CDR3: TGTGCCAGCAGACAGGGGGCCTACGAGCAGTACTTC. The chain uses TRBV11-2 and TRBJ2-7; TRBD1 matches 8 bases. With V trimmed by 6 bases and J by 2 bases, 0 bases remained unmatched. The CDR3 loop spans 12 amino acids. Germline V gene data show CDR1 as SGHAT and CDR2 as FQNNGV.